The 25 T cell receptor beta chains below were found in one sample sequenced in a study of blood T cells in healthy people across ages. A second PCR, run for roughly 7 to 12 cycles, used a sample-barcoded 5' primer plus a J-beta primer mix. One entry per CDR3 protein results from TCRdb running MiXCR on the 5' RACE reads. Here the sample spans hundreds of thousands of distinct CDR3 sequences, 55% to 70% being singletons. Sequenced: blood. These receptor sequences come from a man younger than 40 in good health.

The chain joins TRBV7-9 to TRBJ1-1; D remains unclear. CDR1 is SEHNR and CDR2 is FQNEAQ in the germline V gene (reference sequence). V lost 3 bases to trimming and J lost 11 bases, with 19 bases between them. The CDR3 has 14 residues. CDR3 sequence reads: CASSFVDGAGEAFF. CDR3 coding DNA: TGTGCCAGCAGCTTCGTCGATGGTGCAGGTGAGGCTTTCTTT.

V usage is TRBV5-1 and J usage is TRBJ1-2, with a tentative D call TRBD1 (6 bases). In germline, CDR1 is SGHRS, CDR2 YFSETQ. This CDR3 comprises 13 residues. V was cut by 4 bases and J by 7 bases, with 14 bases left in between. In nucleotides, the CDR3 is TGCGCCAGCAGCCCCGGACAGATCTTTGGCTACACCTTC. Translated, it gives CASSPGQIFGYTF.

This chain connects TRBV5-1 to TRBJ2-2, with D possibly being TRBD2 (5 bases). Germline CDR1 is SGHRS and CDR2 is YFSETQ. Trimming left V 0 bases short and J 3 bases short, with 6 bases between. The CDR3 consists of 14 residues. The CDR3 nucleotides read TGCGCCAGCAGCTTGGCCGGGGACACCGGGGAGCTGTTTTTT. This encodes CASSLAGDTGELFF. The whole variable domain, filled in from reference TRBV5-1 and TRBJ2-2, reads KAGVTQTPRYLIKTRGQQVTLSCSPISGHRSVSWYQQTPGQGLQFLFEYFSETQRNKGNFPGRFSGRQFSNSRSEMNVSTLELGDSALYLCASSLAGDTGELFFGEGSRLTVL.

In DNA, the CDR3 is TGTGCCAGCGGGGGAAGGAACTATGGCTACACCTTC. This codes for CASGGRNYGYTF. The chain joins TRBV25-1 to TRBJ1-2, with D possibly matching TRBD1 (5 bases). CDR1 is MGHDK, CDR2 SYGVNS, per germline. Trimming left V 8 bases short and J 2 bases short, with 9 bases between. There are 12 residues in the CDR3.

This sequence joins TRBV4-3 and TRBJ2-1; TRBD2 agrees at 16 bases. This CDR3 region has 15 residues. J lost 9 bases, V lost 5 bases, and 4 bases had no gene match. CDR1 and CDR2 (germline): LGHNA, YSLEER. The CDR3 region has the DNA TGCGCCAGCAGCACGGGACTAGCGGGAGGGAGTGAGCAGTTCTTC. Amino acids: CASSTGLAGGSEQFF.

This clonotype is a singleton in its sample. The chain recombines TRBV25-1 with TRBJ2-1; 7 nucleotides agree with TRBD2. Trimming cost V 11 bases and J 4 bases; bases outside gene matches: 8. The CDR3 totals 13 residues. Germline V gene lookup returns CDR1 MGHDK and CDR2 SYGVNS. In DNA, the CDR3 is TGTGCCGTTACGGGCGGGAGTTACAATGAGCAGTTCTTC. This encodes CAVTGGSYNEQFF.

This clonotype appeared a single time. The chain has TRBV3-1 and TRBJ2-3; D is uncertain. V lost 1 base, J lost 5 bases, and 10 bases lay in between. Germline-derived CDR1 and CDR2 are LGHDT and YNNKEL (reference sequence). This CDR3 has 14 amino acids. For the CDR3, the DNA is TGTGCCAGCAGCCAAGGATATCAAGGAGATACGCAGTATTTT. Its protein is CASSQGYQGDTQYF.

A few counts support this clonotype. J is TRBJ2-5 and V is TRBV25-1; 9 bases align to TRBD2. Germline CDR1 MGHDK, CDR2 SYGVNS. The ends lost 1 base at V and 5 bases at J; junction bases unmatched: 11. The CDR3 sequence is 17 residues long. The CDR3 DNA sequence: TGTGCCAGCAGTGAATCCCGGGGACTAGCAGGGTCGGAGACCCAGTACTTC. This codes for CASSESRGLAGSETQYF. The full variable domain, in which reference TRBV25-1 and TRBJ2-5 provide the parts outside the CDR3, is EADIYQTPRYLVIGTGKKITLECSQTMGHDKMYWYQQDPGMELHLIHYSYGVNSTEKGDLSSESTVSRIRTEHFPLTLESARPSHTSQYLCASSESRGLAGSETQYFGPGTRLLVL.

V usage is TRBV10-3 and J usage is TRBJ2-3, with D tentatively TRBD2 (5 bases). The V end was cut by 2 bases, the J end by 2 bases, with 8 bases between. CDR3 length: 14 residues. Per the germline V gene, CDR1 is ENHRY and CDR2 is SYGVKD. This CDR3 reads CAISERGDTDTQYF. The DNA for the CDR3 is TGTGCCATCAGTGAGCGGGGAGACACAGATACGCAGTATTTT.

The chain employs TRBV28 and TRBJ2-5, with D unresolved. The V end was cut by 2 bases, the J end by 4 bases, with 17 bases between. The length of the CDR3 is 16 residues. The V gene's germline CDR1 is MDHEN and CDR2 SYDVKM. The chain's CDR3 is CASSLPARMVPETQYF. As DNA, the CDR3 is TGTGCCAGCAGTTTACCAGCCAGAATGGTCCCAGAGACCCAGTACTTC.

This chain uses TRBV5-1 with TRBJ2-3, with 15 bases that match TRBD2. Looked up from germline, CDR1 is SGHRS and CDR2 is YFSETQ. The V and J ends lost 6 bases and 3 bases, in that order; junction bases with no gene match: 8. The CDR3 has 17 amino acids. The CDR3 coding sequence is TGCGCCAGCAACTCAGGACTAGCGGGAGGGCTAACAGATACGCAGTATTTT. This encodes CASNSGLAGGLTDTQYF.

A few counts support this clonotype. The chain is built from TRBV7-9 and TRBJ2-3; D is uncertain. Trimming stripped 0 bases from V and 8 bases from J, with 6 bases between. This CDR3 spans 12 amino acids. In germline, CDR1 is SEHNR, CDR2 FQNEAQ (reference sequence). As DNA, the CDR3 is TGTGCCAGCAGCTTAGCCACCGGTACGCAGTATTTT. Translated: CASSLATGTQYF.

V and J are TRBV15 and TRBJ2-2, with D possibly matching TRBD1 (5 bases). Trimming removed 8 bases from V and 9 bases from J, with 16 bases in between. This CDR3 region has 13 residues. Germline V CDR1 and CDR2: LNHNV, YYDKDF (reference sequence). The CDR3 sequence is CATAQQVHRELFF. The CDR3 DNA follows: TGTGCCACCGCGCAACAGGTCCATAGGGAGCTGTTTTTT.

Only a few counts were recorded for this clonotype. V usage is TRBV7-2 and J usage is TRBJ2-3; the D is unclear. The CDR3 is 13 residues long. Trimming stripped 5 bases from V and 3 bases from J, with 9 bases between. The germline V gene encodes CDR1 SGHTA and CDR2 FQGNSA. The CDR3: CASSIGRTDTQYF. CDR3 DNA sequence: TGTGCCAGCAGCATTGGAAGAACAGATACGCAGTATTTT.

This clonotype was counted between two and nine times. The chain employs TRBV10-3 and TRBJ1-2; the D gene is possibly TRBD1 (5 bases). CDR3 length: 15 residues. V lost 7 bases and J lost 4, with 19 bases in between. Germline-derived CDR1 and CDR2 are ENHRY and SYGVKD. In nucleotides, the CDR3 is TGTGCCATCAAGCTGGACAACCCGCAGGGCTATGGCTACACCTTC. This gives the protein CAIKLDNPQGYGYTF.

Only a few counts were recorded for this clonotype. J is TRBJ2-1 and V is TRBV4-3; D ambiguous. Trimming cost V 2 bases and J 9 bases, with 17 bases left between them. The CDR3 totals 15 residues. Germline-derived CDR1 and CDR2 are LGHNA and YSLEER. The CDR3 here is CASSQRAHQSFEQFF. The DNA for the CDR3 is TGCGCCAGCAGCCAAAGAGCCCACCAAAGTTTTGAGCAGTTCTTC.

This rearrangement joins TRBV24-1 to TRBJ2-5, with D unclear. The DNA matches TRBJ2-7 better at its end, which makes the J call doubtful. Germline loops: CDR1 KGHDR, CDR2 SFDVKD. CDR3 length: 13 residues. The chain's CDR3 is CATLSGRTYEQYF. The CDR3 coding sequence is TGTGCCACCCTATCCGGGCGGACCTACGAGCAGTACTTC.

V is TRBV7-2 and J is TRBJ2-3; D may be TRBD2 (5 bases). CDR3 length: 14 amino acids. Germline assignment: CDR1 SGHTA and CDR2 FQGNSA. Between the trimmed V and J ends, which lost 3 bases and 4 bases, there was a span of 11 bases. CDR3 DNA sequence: TGTGCCAGCAGCTTCGGCCTAGCTTCAGATACGCAGTATTTT. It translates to CASSFGLASDTQYF.

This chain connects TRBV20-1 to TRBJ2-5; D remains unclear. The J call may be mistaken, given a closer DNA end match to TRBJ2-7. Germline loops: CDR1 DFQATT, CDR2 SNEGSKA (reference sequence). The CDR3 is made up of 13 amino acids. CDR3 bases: TGCAGTGCTTCCCCTCCCTCAACCTACGAGCAGTACTTC. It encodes CSASPPSTYEQYF.

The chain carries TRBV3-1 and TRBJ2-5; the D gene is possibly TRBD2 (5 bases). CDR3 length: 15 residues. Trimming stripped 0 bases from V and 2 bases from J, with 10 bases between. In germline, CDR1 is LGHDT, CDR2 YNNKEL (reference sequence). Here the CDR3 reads CASSQDETKQETQYF. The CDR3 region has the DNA TGTGCCAGCAGCCAAGACGAGACTAAACAAGAGACCCAGTACTTC.

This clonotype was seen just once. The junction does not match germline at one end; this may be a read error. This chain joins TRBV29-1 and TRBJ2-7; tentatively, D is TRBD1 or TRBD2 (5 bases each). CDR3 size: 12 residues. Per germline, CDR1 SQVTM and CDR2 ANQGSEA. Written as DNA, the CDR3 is TGCAGCGCTGGGGACGGAGCCTACGGGCAGTACTTC. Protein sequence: CSAGDGAYGQYF.

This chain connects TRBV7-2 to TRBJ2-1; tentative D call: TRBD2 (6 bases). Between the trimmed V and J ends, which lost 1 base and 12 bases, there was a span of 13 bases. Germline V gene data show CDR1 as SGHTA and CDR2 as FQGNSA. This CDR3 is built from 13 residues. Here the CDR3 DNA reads TGTGCCAGCAGCTTAGAATTGCTAGCGCCGCAGTTCTTC. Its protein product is CASSLELLAPQFF. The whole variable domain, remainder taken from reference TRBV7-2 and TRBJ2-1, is GAGVSQSPSNKVTEKGKDVELRCDPISGHTALYWYRQSLGQGLEFLIYFQGNSAPDKSGLPSDRFSAERTGGSVSTLTIQRTQQEDSAVYLCASSLELLAPQFFGPGTRLTVL.

The CDR3 protein is CASSQTGGRNYGYTF. The CDR3 bases are TGTGCCAGCAGCCAGACAGGTGGGAGGAACTATGGCTACACCTTC. The chain joins TRBV7-2 to TRBJ1-2; D may be TRBD1 (6 bases). The CDR3 runs 15 residues. V gave up 5 bases and J gave up 2 bases, with 15 bases separating them. The germline V gene encodes CDR1 SGHTA and CDR2 FQGNSA.

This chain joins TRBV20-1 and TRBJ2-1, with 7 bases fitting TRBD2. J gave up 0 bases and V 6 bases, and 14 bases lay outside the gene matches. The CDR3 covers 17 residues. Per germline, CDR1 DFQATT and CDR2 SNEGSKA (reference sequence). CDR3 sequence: CSAVWAGAWDSYNEQFF. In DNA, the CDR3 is TGCAGTGCCGTCTGGGCGGGAGCTTGGGACTCCTACAATGAGCAGTTCTTC.

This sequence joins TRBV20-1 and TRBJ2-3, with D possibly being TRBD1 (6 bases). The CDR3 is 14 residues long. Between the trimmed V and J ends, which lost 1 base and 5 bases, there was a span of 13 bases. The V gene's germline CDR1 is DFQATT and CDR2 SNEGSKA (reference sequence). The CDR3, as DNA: TGCAGTGCTAGAGTTGGGGGCGCGGGAGATACGCAGTATTTT. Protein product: CSARVGGAGDTQYF.